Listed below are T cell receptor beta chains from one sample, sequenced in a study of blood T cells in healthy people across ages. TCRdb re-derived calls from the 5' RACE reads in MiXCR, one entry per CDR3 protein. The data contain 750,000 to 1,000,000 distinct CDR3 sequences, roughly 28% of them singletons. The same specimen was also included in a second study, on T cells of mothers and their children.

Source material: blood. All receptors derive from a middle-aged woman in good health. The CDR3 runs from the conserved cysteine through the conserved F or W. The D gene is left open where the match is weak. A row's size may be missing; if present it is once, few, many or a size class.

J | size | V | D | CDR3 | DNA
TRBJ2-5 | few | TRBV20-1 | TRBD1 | CSARLKQGQETQYF | TGCAGTGCTCGCCTAAAACAGGGGCAAGAGACCCAGTACTTC
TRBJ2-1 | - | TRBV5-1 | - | CASSLTYQETQFF | TGCGCCAGCAGCTTGACCTACCAAGAGACCCAGTTCTTC
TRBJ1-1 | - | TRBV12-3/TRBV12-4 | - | CASNSRDPEAFF | TGTGCCAGCAACAGCCGGGACCCTGAAGCTTTCTTT
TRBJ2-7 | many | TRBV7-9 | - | CASSDRDTSWKQYF | TGTGCCAGCAGCGACCGGGACACATCGTGGAAGCAGTACTTC
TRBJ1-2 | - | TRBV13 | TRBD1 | CASSLERKGGASYGYTF | TGTGCCAGCAGCCTAGAGAGGAAAGGGGGCGCGAGCTATGGCTACACCTTC
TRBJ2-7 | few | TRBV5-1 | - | CASSLEGPATEQYF | TGCGCCAGCAGCTTGGAGGGGCCTGCTACCGAGCAGTACTTC
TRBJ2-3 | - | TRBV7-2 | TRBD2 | CASSLTLTSGGAQDTQYF | TGTGCCAGCAGCTTAACCTTGACTAGCGGGGGGGCCCAAGATACGCAGTATTTT
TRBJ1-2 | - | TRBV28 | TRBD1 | CASSLSSTGGGGYTF | TGTGCCAGCAGTTTATCCTCAACAGGGGGCGGTGGCTACACCTTC
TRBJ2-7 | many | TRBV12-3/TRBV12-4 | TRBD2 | CASMQRGVTYEQYF | TGTGCCAGCATGCAGCGGGGGGTCACCTACGAGCAGTACTTC
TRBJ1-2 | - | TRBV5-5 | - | CASSLSGSFNYGYTF | TGTGCCAGCAGCCTGAGTGGATCCTTTAACTATGGCTACACCTTC
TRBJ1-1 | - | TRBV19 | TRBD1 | CASSTTGGAGTEAFF | TGTGCCAGTAGCACGACAGGGGGCGCAGGAACTGAAGCTTTCTTT
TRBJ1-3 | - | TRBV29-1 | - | CSVTAHSGNTIYF | TGCAGCGTCACAGCGCACTCTGGAAACACCATATATTTT
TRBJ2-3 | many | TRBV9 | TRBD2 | CASSVVASGGWTDTQYF | TGTGCCAGCAGCGTAGTGGCTAGCGGGGGGTGGACAGATACGCAGTATTTT
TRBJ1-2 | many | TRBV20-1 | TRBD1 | CSARDQQGYGYTF | TGCAGTGCTAGAGATCAACAGGGGTATGGCTACACCTTC
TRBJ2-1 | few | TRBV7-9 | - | CASSLGTNTGEQFF | TGTGCCAGCAGCTTAGGGACAAATACGGGTGAGCAGTTCTTC
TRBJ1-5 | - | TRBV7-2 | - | CASSLSRGDMGEHF | TGTGCCAGCAGCTTATCTCGGGGTGATATGGGGGAGCATTTT
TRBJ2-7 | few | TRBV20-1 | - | CSALDSEYSYEQYF | TGCAGTGCTCTGGACAGCGAATACTCCTACGAGCAGTACTTC
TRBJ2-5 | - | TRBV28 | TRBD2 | CASWSRGASGYKQYF | TGTGCCAGCTGGTCGCGGGGGGCATCGGGATACAAGCAGTACTTC
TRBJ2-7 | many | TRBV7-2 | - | CASSLAMEGTYEQYF | TGTGCCAGCAGCTTAGCGATGGAGGGGACCTACGAGCAGTACTTC
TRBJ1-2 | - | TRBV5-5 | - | CAGSPLADYGYTF | TGTGCCGGCAGCCCACTGGCCGACTATGGCTACACCTTC
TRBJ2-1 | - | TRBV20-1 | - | CSARTELLYNEQFF | TGCAGTGCTAGGACCGAGCTGTTATACAATGAGCAGTTCTTC
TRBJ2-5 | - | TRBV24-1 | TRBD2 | CATSDPTSGGGETQYF | TGTGCCACCAGTGATCCGACTAGCGGGGGAGGAGAGACCCAGTACTTC
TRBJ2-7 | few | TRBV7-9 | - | CASSPPEGKDSYEQYF | TGTGCCAGCAGCCCCCCGGAGGGGAAGGACTCCTACGAGCAGTACTTC
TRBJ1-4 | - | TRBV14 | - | CASSRQATEKLFF | TGTGCCAGCAGCCGGCAGGCGACTGAAAAACTGTTTTTT
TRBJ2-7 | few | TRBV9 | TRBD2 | CASSRRESGVTYEQYF | TGTGCCAGCAGCCGGAGGGAGAGCGGGGTAACCTACGAGCAGTACTTC
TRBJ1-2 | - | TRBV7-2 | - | CASSFRREYGYTF | TGTGCCAGCAGCTTCCGGCGGGAGTATGGCTACACCTTC